Below, one TCR beta chain is given with its context. This clonotype has only a few counts. Its antigen is still unknown. Base qualities are not provided; no much larger clone lies one nucleotide away. The study deep-sequenced TCR repertoires of sorted CD4+ and CD8+ blood T cells from severe aplastic anemia patients and healthy subjects. Ficoll-Paque density gradient centrifugation was used to isolate peripheral blood mononuclear cells. Before DNA extraction, CD4+ and CD8+ T cells were sorted by FACS or by magnetic beads. Genomic DNA was used as template for profiling of TCR beta VDJ combinations and CDR3 sequences. An Illumina HiSeq 2000 was used for TCR repertoire sequencing. As for the original processing: Repertoire assessment relied on Simpson's diversity index, CDR3 size and DJ length profiles, and TRBV/TRBJ rearrangement plots. The immunodominant clone was defined as the most abundant DNA sequence in deep sequencing data. CDR3 amino acid sequences were screened for sharing across subjects and were compared with published repertoires and the VDJdb database. TCRdb reran the public reads through fastp at Q25 and MiXCR, keeping productive beta chains. Every CDR3 protein is listed once, alongside the most common genes and DNA of its rows. The V and J calls reflect TCRdb's pipeline rather than the authors' work. Here the sample has about 160,000 distinct CDR3 sequences; around 45% occur a single time. Jointly, the top ten make up under 1.2% of the sample.

This sample was included in a study of CD8+CD57+ T cells in acquired aplastic anemia (dated by TCRdb to the late 2010s). For the study in its entirety: A mean of 3.2 ug of DNA, ranging from about 0.19 to 27.4 ug, was extracted from sorted CD4+ and CD8+ cells. An average of around 9.8 million reads for CD4+ cells and under 12 million reads for CD8+ cells was obtained from healthy donor samples. Study-wide conclusions, independent of this receptor: Between patients and healthy controls, no significant difference in CD8+ Simpson's diversity was found (P=0.060). Approximately 27 CD8+ CDR3 sequences were found in both patients and controls but appeared to be highly expressed in patients and within the immunodominant clones of the patients.

From its cysteine to its phenylalanine, the CDR3 spans 15 amino acids. Only CDR3 DNA remains: 45 bases, in frame from the first base. The junction shows trimming of 6 bases on V and 0 bases on J, plus 12 bases between the germline ends. The receptor was derived from a human donor in good health. The material sequenced was sorted CD4+, CD8+, or CD8+CD57+ T cells (not recorded which) from PBMCs. This chain joins TRBV12-3 or TRBV12-4 to TRBJ2-1, with the D gene not confidently named. The bases are TGTGCCAGCAGGGGGTCCATCAGCTCCTACAATGAGCAGTTCTTC. This translates into CASRGSISSYNEQFF.